This T cell receptor (beta chain) was observed in a study of cytotoxic CD8 clonotypes in ibrutinib-treated CLL. Overall study context: Sample averages reached 250,000 to 300,000 productive templates and 94,082 productive rearrangements. Broader study findings: There were few public clonotypes, and on treatment they contracted or stayed stable. Baseline levels of clonality went above those of age-matched healthy donors and moved with circulating CD8+ T-cell counts.

Produced via immunoSEQ multiplex PCR; TCRdb's table is partial and in-frame only. The data hold more than 85,000 clones, with approximately 80% observed a single time. A remark on this clone: Antigen unknown.

CDR3 length equals 15 residues. J gave up 7 bases and V 4 bases, and 3 bases lay outside the gene matches. CDR1 SGHTA and CDR2 FQGNSA come from the germline V gene. Sequenced material: PBMCs, taken after 12 months of ibrutinib treatment. The source is a human donor with chronic lymphocytic leukemia. The genes are TRBV7-2 and TRBJ2-2; 13 nucleotides match TRBD2. The CDR3 sequence is CASSSWTSGGGELFF. The CDR3 region has the DNA TGTGCCAGCAGCTCTTGGACTAGCGGGGGCGGGGAGCTGTTTTTT.